This is a list of T cell receptor beta chains from one sample in a study of T cell responses to AZD1222 COVID-19 vaccine. Assay used: immunoSEQ multiplex PCR; TCRdb lists only in-frame clones, some missing. This table holds about 110,000 clones, approximately 90% found once. The specimen was peripheral blood, collected on day 0 of AZD1222 vaccination. The receptors originated from an adult in good health. CDR3s include the opening cysteine and the closing phenylalanine or tryptophan. A D gene is named only where the DNA matches it firmly. Where a row states a size, it is once, few, many or the class of an expanded clone; other rows omit it.

abundance	j_gene	v_gene	d_gene	CDR3nt	CDR3aa
-	TRBJ1-2	TRBV10-3	TRBD1	TGTGCCATCAGTGCAGGATTACAGGGGGCGACCAACTATGGCTACACCTTC	CAISAGLQGATNYGYTF
-	TRBJ1-2	TRBV30	-	TGTGCCTGGAGTTACGGTTCGGCAGATTCCTGGGGCTACACCTTC	CAWSYGSADSWGYTF
few	TRBJ1-6	TRBV10-3	TRBD1	TGTGCCATCAGTGCGGACAGGGGAGTGAATTCACCCCTCCACTTT	CAISADRGVNSPLHF
once	TRBJ1-1	TRBV29-1	TRBD1	TGCAGCGTTCCCCCCCGGACAGGGATGAACACTGAAGCTTTCTTT	CSVPPRTGMNTEAFF
-	TRBJ1-4	TRBV7-2	TRBD1	TGTGCCAGCAGCTCCGGGACAGGGGGAGAAAAACTGTTTTTT	CASSSGTGGEKLFF
-	TRBJ2-2	TRBV27	TRBD2	TGTGCCAGCAGGGGACTAGCGGGAGGGCCTGGAGGGGAGCTGTTTTTT	CASRGLAGGPGGELFF
-	TRBJ1-6	TRBV5-6	-	TGTGCCAGCACCGATAGACCAAGCGATTCACCCCTCCACTTT	CASTDRPSDSPLHF
few	TRBJ2-7	TRBV7-6	-	TGTGCCAGCAGCGTAGGGCCGGGAGACTACGAGCAGTACTTC	CASSVGPGDYEQYF
-	TRBJ1-1	TRBV6-2/TRBV6-3	-	TGTGCCAGCAGTTATTACGGCAGGAACACTGAAGCTTTCTTT	CASSYYGRNTEAFF
-	TRBJ1-6	TRBV7-8	TRBD1	TGTGCCAGCAGCTTAAAGGGGACAGGGGTCCGATCACCCCTCCACTTT	CASSLKGTGVRSPLHF
-	TRBJ1-4	TRBV10-3	TRBD1	TGTGCCATCAGTGCAGGACAGGGGACAACTAATGAAAAACTGTTTTTT	CAISAGQGTTNEKLFF
-	TRBJ2-7	TRBV18	TRBD1	TGTGCCAGCTCCGCCGGGACAGGGGGCCACGAGCAGTACTTC	CASSAGTGGHEQYF
-	TRBJ2-5	TRBV13	TRBD1	TGTGCCAGCAGCGTTAGGCACAGGGGGCGCATGGAGACCCAGTACTTC	CASSVRHRGRMETQYF
-	TRBJ1-1	TRBV7-9	-	TGTGCCAGCAGCCTCACAGGGTCCACTGAAGCTTTCTTT	CASSLTGSTEAFF
-	TRBJ2-1	TRBV12-2	-	TGTGCAAGTCGCTTATTGACTAGCGGACCTTACAATGAGCAGTTCTTC	CASRLLTSGPYNEQFF
-	TRBJ2-2	TRBV10-3	-	TGTGCCATCAGTGACAGGAGAAATAACACCGGGGAGCTGTTTTTT	CAISDRRNNTGELFF
-	TRBJ1-5	TRBV7-9	-	TGTGCCAGCAGCCCTGACGGGAGCAATCAGCCCCAGCATTTT	CASSPDGSNQPQHF
-	TRBJ2-1	TRBV7-8	TRBD2	TGTGCCAGCAGCCGGGGGGCCAGCGGGGGTTACAATGAGCAGTTCTTC	CASSRGASGGYNEQFF